Below are 25 T cell receptor beta chains sequenced from a single sample in a study of T-cell memory formation after mild COVID-19. TCRdb fed the 5' RACE reads into MiXCR, producing one record per CDR3 protein. The sample lists 250,000 to 350,000 distinct CDR3 sequences, around 15% occurring once. The sample consisted of PBMCs or a T cell subset sorted from them (not recorded which). The receptor set was obtained from a man between 18 and 29 years old who had mild COVID-19 (a few samples of this study predate the infection). Cell type and time point are not known.

This clonotype was counted a few times. The rearrangement joins TRBV12-3 or TRBV12-4 to TRBJ1-5; a possible D gene is TRBD1 (5 bases). This CDR3 has 16 residues. The germline V and J ends were trimmed by 5 bases and 7 bases, with 21 bases remaining between them. The CDR3 region has the DNA TGTGCCAGCAGTCCCACCCAGGCAGGGTGGGAACAGCCCCAGCATTTT. Translated: CASSPTQAGWEQPQHF.

Ten or more counts support this clonotype. The junction and the germline gene differ at one end; a read error may be behind it. This chain links TRBV7-7 with TRBJ1-1; maybe TRBD1 (5 bases). Germline values: CDR1 SSHAT, CDR2 FNYEAQ (reference sequence). CDR3 size: 14 residues. The CDR3 sequence is CASSPDSLNTEAFF. The CDR3 DNA is TGTGCTAGCAGCCCCGACAGCCTGAACACTGAAGCTTTCTTT.

This clonotype showed up just a few times. The gene calls are TRBV12-3 or TRBV12-4 and TRBJ2-1; 13 positions agree with TRBD2. V was pared by 5 bases and J by 6 bases, with 10 bases of the junction left unmatched. The CDR3 contains 17 residues. In nucleotides, the CDR3 is TGTGCCAGCAGTACCGAACTAGCGGGGGGGACCCTCAATGAGCAGTTCTTC. The encoded protein is CASSTELAGGTLNEQFF.

A few counts support this clonotype. The chain recombines TRBV12-3 or TRBV12-4 with TRBJ2-7; TRBD2 matches 13 bases. This CDR3 spans 14 amino acids. Trimming took 6 bases from V and 6 from J; bases not matched to a gene: 5. The CDR3 sequence is CASSKLAGGLEQYF. The CDR3 DNA reads TGTGCCAGCAGCAAACTAGCGGGGGGGCTCGAGCAGTACTTC.

The chain uses TRBV14 and TRBJ1-2, with unresolved D. CDR1 SGHDN and CDR2 FVKESK come from the germline V gene. This CDR3 is 16 amino acids long. Trimming took off 1 base at V and 4 bases at J, with 16 bases between the two ends. The chain's CDR3 is CASSQGVGWNPYGYTF. As DNA, the CDR3 is TGTGCCAGCAGCCAAGGGGTCGGCTGGAACCCCTATGGCTACACCTTC.

This chain links TRBV18 with TRBJ2-2; 8 bases map to TRBD2. Germline V gene lookup returns CDR1 KGHSH and CDR2 LQKENI. With 1 base clipped from V and 4 bases from J, the junction kept 5 bases outside the gene matches. CDR3 size: 16 residues. The CDR3 sequence: CASSPRTSGTTGELFF. CDR3 nucleotide sequence: TGTGCCAGCTCACCACGCACTAGCGGTACCACCGGGGAGCTGTTTTTT.

The sample holds many counts of this clonotype. V is TRBV20-1 and J is TRBJ2-5; TRBD2 is a possible D gene (6 bases). V dropped 4 bases and J dropped 5 bases, with 17 bases sitting between them. CDR1 and CDR2 (germline): DFQATT, SNEGSKA (reference sequence). The CDR3 extends over 14 amino acids. The CDR3 coding sequence is TGCAGTGCTACCGGGACTCTAAACGGGGAGACCCAGTACTTC. Protein sequence: CSATGTLNGETQYF.

This clonotype appeared a single time. The V and J genes are TRBV19 and TRBJ2-1; 14 bases agree with TRBD2. Germline assignment: CDR1 LNHDA and CDR2 SQIVND (reference sequence). The CDR3 is 17 amino acids. V trimming: 5 bases; J trimming: 3 bases; junction bases outside the gene matches: 6. In DNA form, the CDR3 reads TGTGCCAGTAGTGATGGACTAGCGGGAGGTATCTACAATGAGCAGTTCTTC. This encodes CASSDGLAGGIYNEQFF.

This clonotype was seen a handful of times. V and J are TRBV2 and TRBJ2-3; 7 bases are shared with TRBD1. The V gene's germline CDR1 is SNHLY and CDR2 FYNNEI. With 4 bases clipped from V and 6 bases from J, the junction kept 4 bases outside the gene matches. The CDR3 spans 13 residues. The CDR3 spells CASSGDRRDTQYF. The CDR3 DNA is TGTGCCAGCAGTGGGGACAGACGCGATACGCAGTATTTT.

This clonotype has a handful of counts. The V call is TRBV4-1, the J call TRBJ2-1; perhaps D is TRBD1 or TRBD2 (5 bases each). The V gene's germline CDR1 is MGHRA and CDR2 YSYEKL. Trimming stripped 5 bases from V and 7 bases from J, with 18 bases between. The CDR3 consists of 15 residues. The CDR3 DNA is TGCGCCAGCAGCTTCCAAGAGGGGCCGGGAAATGAGCAGTTCTTC. It encodes CASSFQEGPGNEQFF.

This chain links TRBV6-1 with TRBJ2-1; possibly TRBD1 for D (6 bases). There are 15 residues in the CDR3. The ends were cut back, 4 bases at V and 0 bases at J, with 10 bases in the middle. Germline V gives CDR1 MNHNS, CDR2 SASEGT. CDR3 protein: CASSGGHSSYNEQFF. For the CDR3, the DNA is TGTGCCAGCAGTGGGGGACACAGCTCCTACAATGAGCAGTTCTTC.

This chain links TRBV5-1 with TRBJ1-5; D perhaps matches TRBD1 (5 bases). The CDR3 consists of 15 residues. The V gene's germline CDR1 is SGHRS and CDR2 YFSETQ. Trimming removed 0 bases at V and 7 bases at J, with 14 bases between. The CDR3 reads CASSLAGGRGQPQHF. In DNA form, the CDR3 reads TGCGCCAGCAGCTTGGCCGGGGGACGAGGGCAGCCCCAGCATTTT.

The DNA of the CDR3 is TGTGCCAGCAGCCGGGACAGCTTGAATTCACCCCTCCACTTT. It specifies CASSRDSLNSPLHF. The chain uses TRBV12-3 or TRBV12-4 and TRBJ1-6, with TRBD1 identical over 7 bases. The CDR3 totals 14 residues. Trimming took 6 bases from V and 7 from J; bases not matched to a gene: 6.

This clonotype came up a few times. The chain uses TRBV29-1 and TRBJ2-5, with TRBD1 matching over 7 bases. The germline gives CDR1 SQVTM, CDR2 ANQGSEA. J lost 4 bases, V lost 3 bases, and 5 bases had no gene match. The CDR3 spans 13 residues. CDR3 region: CSVEQGVGETQYF. The CDR3, as DNA: TGCAGCGTTGAGCAGGGGGTTGGAGAGACCCAGTACTTC.

Only a few counts were recorded for this clonotype. This sequence joins TRBV7-9 and TRBJ2-2; D not resolved. This CDR3 is 13 amino acids long. CDR1 is SEHNR, CDR2 FQNEAQ, per germline (reference sequence). Trimming shortened V by 3 bases and J by 7 bases, and 9 bases separated the two germline ends. This CDR3 reads CASSFYSSGELFF. The CDR3 region has the DNA TGTGCCAGCAGCTTTTACTCTAGCGGGGAGCTGTTTTTT.

This chain joins TRBV7-2 and TRBJ2-1; D tentatively fits TRBD1 or TRBD2 (5 bases each). The V and J ends lost 3 bases and 9 bases respectively, with 15 bases between them. The CDR3 spans 14 residues. Germline V gene data show CDR1 as SGHTA and CDR2 as FQGNSA. CDR3 sequence: CASSLRGRESEQFF. In nucleotides, the CDR3 is TGTGCCAGCAGCTTGAGGGGCAGGGAGAGTGAGCAGTTCTTC.

The gene calls are TRBV29-1 and TRBJ2-7; a weak D match, TRBD1 (6 bases). Germline V lookup: CDR1 SQVTM, CDR2 ANQGSEA. The germline V and J ends were trimmed by 5 bases and 5 bases, with 16 bases remaining between them. This CDR3 comprises 13 residues. The CDR3 DNA reads TGCAGCGTTCGGGACACCGGCTGGAACGAGCAGTACTTC. Encoded protein: CSVRDTGWNEQYF.

This clonotype occurred a few times. This rearrangement joins TRBV6-1 to TRBJ1-6; D not certain. Trimming left V 5 bases short and J 7 bases short, with 6 bases between. The CDR3 spans 12 residues. Germline lookup yields CDR1 MNHNS and CDR2 SASEGT. Here the CDR3 reads CASSHGNSPLHF. The CDR3 DNA is TGTGCCAGCAGTCACGGAAATTCACCCCTCCACTTT.

The V call is TRBV11-2, the J call TRBJ2-2, with TRBD2 matching 8 bases. V lost 8 bases and J lost 5; bases outside the gene matches: 7. CDR1 and CDR2 from the germline V gene are SGHAT and FQNNGV. This CDR3 has 14 residues. The CDR3 bases are TGTGCCAGCCCCGGGACTAGTGGGACCGGGGAGCTGTTTTTT. Residues: CASPGTSGTGELFF.

The sample holds a few counts of this clonotype. The rearrangement joins TRBV2 to TRBJ2-5, with TRBD1 identical over 9 bases. This CDR3 spans 13 amino acids. V gave up 7 bases and J gave up 6 bases; unmatched junction bases: 6. Germline loops: CDR1 SNHLY, CDR2 FYNNEI. The DNA of the CDR3 is TGTGCCAGCATTCCGGGACAGGGAAAGACCCAGTACTTC. Translated: CASIPGQGKTQYF. The full variable domain, in which reference TRBV2 and TRBJ2-5 provide the parts outside the CDR3, is EPEVTQTPSHQVTQMGQEVILRCVPISNHLYFYWYRQILGQKVEFLVSFYNNEISEKSEIFDDQFSVERPDGSNFTLKIRSTKLEDSAMYFCASIPGQGKTQYFGPGTRLLVL.

The rearrangement uses TRBV5-1 and TRBJ1-6; the D is unclear. V lost 2 bases and J 5 bases, leaving 2 bases between the germline ends. Germline-derived CDR1 and CDR2 are SGHRS and YFSETQ. The CDR3 loop spans 12 amino acids. The CDR3 DNA reads as TGCGCCAGCAGCTTTGATAATTCACCCCTCCACTTT. The encoded protein is CASSFDNSPLHF.

This clonotype was observed a handful of times. The chain carries TRBV13 and TRBJ1-1; tentative D call: TRBD1 (5 bases). The V gene's germline CDR1 is PRHDT and CDR2 FYEKMQ (reference sequence). The CDR3 is 13 residues long. The ends were cut back, 1 base at V and 8 bases at J, with 11 bases in the middle. The CDR3 DNA sequence: TGTGCCAGCAGCTTAGTAGGGGCAGCCGAAGCTTTCTTT. Its protein is CASSLVGAAEAFF.

This clonotype has just a few counts. This chain connects TRBV6-5 to TRBJ2-6, with D unclear. This CDR3 comprises 15 residues. Germline V gives CDR1 MNHEY, CDR2 SVGAGI. V lost 6 bases and J 0 bases, leaving 9 bases between the germline ends. This CDR3 reads CASRGQSSGANVLTF. The CDR3 nucleotides read TGTGCCAGCAGGGGCCAGTCCTCTGGGGCCAACGTCCTGACTTTC.

This clonotype has only a few counts. The V and J genes are TRBV4-1 and TRBJ2-1, with 8 bases matching TRBD2. The CDR3 contains 13 residues. Per the germline V gene, CDR1 is MGHRA and CDR2 is YSYEKL. V lost 0 bases to trimming and J lost 14 bases; unmatched junction nucleotides: 6. The CDR3 bases are TGCGCCAGCAGCCAAGATGGGACTAGTGTGAAGTTCTTC. It yields the protein CASSQDGTSVKFF.

V gene TRBV7-2 combines with J gene TRBJ2-3, with a weak D call TRBD2 (7 bases). Per the germline V gene, CDR1 is SGHTA and CDR2 is FQGNSA. The CDR3 is 15 residues long. The germline V and J ends were trimmed by 1 base and 5 bases, with 13 bases remaining between them. The CDR3 DNA reads as TGTGCCAGCAGCTTAGGCTCGGGGGGCGTAGATACGCAGTATTTT. Protein product: CASSLGSGGVDTQYF.